The 30 T cell receptor beta chains reported below all come from one sample, sequenced in a study of T cells in Graves' hyperthyroidism and ophthalmopathy. The TCR beta CDR3 regions underwent amplification using RNA transcripts as the source. The TCR CDR3 first-round RT-PCR relied on the HTBI primer set. TCRdb re-called the multiplex PCR reads through MiXCR, storing one row per CDR3 protein. This sample carries 530,000 or so distinct CDR3 sequences, 17% of them seen once, and the ten largest clones take roughly a sixth. The sample consisted of blood. These receptors were collected from a woman aged 18-30 years with Graves' ophthalmopathy.

The chain joins TRBV20-1 to TRBJ1-1, with unresolved D. The CDR3 extends over 13 amino acids. Germline V CDR1 and CDR2: DFQATT, SNEGSKA (reference sequence). V lost 0 bases and J 1 base, leaving 6 bases between the germline ends. CDR3 amino acids: CSARDEPNTEAFF. The DNA of the CDR3 is TGCAGTGCTAGAGATGAGCCGAACACTGAAGCTTTCTTT.

This clonotype appeared many times. The V gene is TRBV7-2, the J gene TRBJ2-7; D call uncertain. Per germline, CDR1 SGHTA and CDR2 FQGNSA. The CDR3 has 13 amino acids. V lost 1 base and J lost 0, with 4 bases in between. Here the CDR3 DNA reads TGTGCCAGCAGCTTAGTGGTCTCCTACGAGCAGTACTTC. It is translated as CASSLVVSYEQYF.

This clonotype was recorded many times. DNA for the CDR3: TGTGCCATCAGTGCGAGGGGGGGAGAGCAGTTCTTC. It codes for CAISARGGEQFF. The V and J genes are TRBV10-3 and TRBJ2-1, with a weak D call TRBD2 (7 bases). Trimming took 4 bases from V and 10 from J, leaving 11 bases between them. Germline loops: CDR1 ENHRY, CDR2 SYGVKD. This CDR3 comprises 12 residues.

This clonotype has a count of ten or more. The CDR3 loop reads CASSLKFGAFSYEQYF. CDR3 nucleotide sequence: TGTGCCAGCAGTTTAAAATTCGGCGCGTTCTCCTACGAGCAGTACTTC. V usage is TRBV27 and J usage is TRBJ2-7; D call uncertain. The V end was cut by 2 bases, the J end by 0 bases, with 14 bases between. Germline V gene data show CDR1 as MNHEY and CDR2 as SMNVEV (reference sequence). CDR3 length equals 16 residues.

This clonotype occurred a few times. The chain uses TRBV7-9 and TRBJ2-2, with 8 nucleotides matching TRBD2. The length of the CDR3 is 16 residues. After removal of 2 bases from V and 2 bases from J, the junction contained 4 bases not matched to a gene. The germline V gene has CDR1 SEHNR and CDR2 FQNEAQ (reference sequence). The CDR3 is CASSLYSGGNTGELFF. The CDR3 nucleotides are TGTGCCAGCAGCTTATACAGCGGGGGAAACACCGGGGAGCTGTTTTTT.

Ten or more counts support this clonotype. The CDR3 sequence is CSVVTTGGGSTEAFF. The CDR3 DNA sequence: TGCAGCGTGGTAACAACGGGAGGAGGTAGCACTGAAGCTTTCTTT. This chain connects TRBV29-1 to TRBJ1-1; D is unresolved. Germline lookup yields CDR1 SQVTM and CDR2 ANQGSEA. This CDR3 has 15 residues. V dropped 6 bases and J dropped 4 bases, with 21 bases sitting between them.

The chain has TRBV5-5 and TRBJ2-2, with 9 bases fitting TRBD1. V trimming: 0 bases; J trimming: 3 bases; junction bases outside the gene matches: 6. The CDR3 consists of 17 residues. The germline CDR1 and CDR2 sequences are SGHKS and YYEKEE (reference sequence). CDR3 region: CASSLADRGFDTGELFF. For the CDR3, the DNA is TGTGCCAGCAGCTTGGCGGACAGGGGATTTGACACCGGGGAGCTGTTTTTT.

This clonotype was counted a few times. The V and J genes are TRBV6-2 or TRBV6-3 and TRBJ2-7; 10 nucleotides line up with TRBD2. The CDR3 totals 15 residues. Germline loops: CDR1 MNHEY, CDR2 SVGEGT. V shed 5 bases and J 3 bases; nucleotides not matched to a gene: 7. The CDR3 DNA reads as TGTGCCAGCAGTGGGACTACTAGCGGGATCTACGAGCAGTACTTC. Protein product: CASSGTTSGIYEQYF.

This clonotype was detected ten times or more. V and J are TRBV12-3 or TRBV12-4 and TRBJ1-1; tentative D call: TRBD1 (5 bases). Trimming pared 3 bases from V and 1 base from J, leaving 6 bases between. There are 13 residues in the CDR3. The CDR3 loop reads CASSFRANTEAFF. CDR3 sequence (DNA): TGTGCCAGCAGTTTCAGGGCGAACACTGAAGCTTTCTTT.

This clonotype was recorded many times. V is TRBV27 and J is TRBJ1-4; D gene uncertain. Germline CDR1 is MNHEY and CDR2 is SMNVEV (reference sequence). The CDR3 totals 16 residues. Between the trimmed V and J ends, which lost 3 bases and 5 bases, there was a span of 16 bases. CDR3: CASSFGVPDANEKLFF. The DNA of the CDR3 is TGTGCCAGCAGTTTTGGTGTCCCCGACGCCAATGAAAAACTGTTTTTT.

This clonotype was found a few times. The gene calls are TRBV2 and TRBJ1-1; D remains ambiguous. Germline V lookup: CDR1 SNHLY, CDR2 FYNNEI. V lost 3 bases to trimming and J lost 0 bases, with 8 bases between them. The CDR3 covers 14 residues. CDR3 residues: CASSEPIMNTEAFF. The CDR3 DNA reads as TGTGCCAGCAGTGAGCCGATAATGAACACTGAAGCTTTCTTT. The full variable domain, completed using reference TRBV2 and TRBJ1-1, is EPEVTQTPSHQVTQMGQEVILRCVPISNHLYFYWYRQILGQKVEFLVSFYNNEISEKSEIFDDQFSVERPDGSNFTLKIRSTKLEDSAMYFCASSEPIMNTEAFFGQGTRLTVV.

Comment on this clonotype: Germline and junction disagree at one end, which may indicate a read error. The chain employs TRBV5-1 and TRBJ2-1, with TRBD1 matching 7 bases. CDR3 length: 16 residues. In germline, CDR1 is SGHRS, CDR2 YFSETQ. The CDR3 loop reads CASSPGTAHSYNGQFF. DNA of the CDR3: TGCGCCAGCAGCCCCGGGACAGCCCACTCGTACAATGGGCAGTTCTTC.

The rearrangement joins TRBV9 to TRBJ2-6; tentative D call: TRBD2 (7 bases). CDR1 is SGDLS, CDR2 YYNGEE, per germline. V lost 3 bases, J lost 0 bases, and 10 bases lay in between. The CDR3 runs 16 residues. The CDR3 bases are TGTGCCAGCAGCGAGGGGGACTACTCTGGGGCCAACGTCCTGACTTTC. Translated: CASSEGDYSGANVLTF.

The chain carries TRBV5-1 and TRBJ2-1; possibly TRBD2 for D (7 bases). Germline CDR1 reads SGHRS; CDR2 reads YFSETQ. The V end lost 7 bases, the J end lost 2 bases, and 13 bases lay between the germline ends. This CDR3 has 14 residues. In nucleotides, the CDR3 is TGCGCCAGCCTCAAAGGGGGGGCCTACAATGAGCAGTTCTTC. This gives the protein CASLKGGAYNEQFF.

CDR3 loop: CASSYSKDRGLNSETQYF. In nucleotides, the CDR3 is TGTGCCAGCAGTTACTCGAAGGACAGGGGTTTAAATTCGGAGACCCAGTACTTC. V and J are TRBV6-9 and TRBJ2-5, with 9 bases aligning to TRBD1. This CDR3 is 18 amino acids long. Germline loops: CDR1 MNHGY, CDR2 SVAAGI. Losses at the gene ends were 3 bases for V and 5 bases for J; bases not matched to a gene: 16.

This clonotype was seen ten or more times. The rearrangement links TRBV6-1 to TRBJ2-7; D call uncertain. The V end was cut by 6 bases, the J end by 2 bases, with 8 bases between. The CDR3 is made up of 12 amino acids. Germline V gene data show CDR1 as MNHNS and CDR2 as SASEGT. The CDR3 reads CASRDGPYEQYF. In DNA form, the CDR3 reads TGTGCCAGCAGGGACGGTCCCTACGAGCAGTACTTC.

This clonotype was recorded many times. The rearrangement joins TRBV6-6 to TRBJ2-3, with TRBD2 matching over 7 bases. This CDR3 contains 16 residues. V dropped 0 bases and J dropped 5; count of bases not matched to a gene: 8. Germline lookup yields CDR1 MNHNY and CDR2 SVGAGI (reference sequence). The CDR3 DNA follows: TGTGCCAGCAGTTACTCCAGCGGGGTGGAGAGAGATACGCAGTATTTT. Amino acid sequence: CASSYSSGVERDTQYF.

The chain joins TRBV19 to TRBJ1-1; D is perhaps TRBD1 (6 bases). The CDR3 length is 15 residues. Germline V gene data show CDR1 as LNHDA and CDR2 as SQIVND (reference sequence). The V and J ends lost 4 bases and 4 bases respectively, with 16 bases between them. The DNA of the CDR3 is TGTGCCAGTAGTACGTTACAGGGATGGGCCACTGAAGCTTTCTTT. This sequence encodes CASSTLQGWATEAFF. The full variable domain, completed using reference TRBV19 and TRBJ1-1, is DGGITQSPKYLFRKEGQNVTLSCEQNLNHDAMYWYRQDPGQGLRLIYYSQIVNDFQKGDIAEGYSVSREKKESFPLTVTSAQKNPTAFYLCASSTLQGWATEAFFGQGTRLTVV.

This clonotype has ten or more counts. V gene TRBV5-1 combines with J gene TRBJ2-7; D is undetermined. Germline CDR1 reads SGHRS; CDR2 reads YFSETQ. Deletions cut 2 bases from V and 5 bases from J, with 14 bases between. The CDR3 is made up of 14 amino acids. CDR3 region: CASSFELPPDEQYF. Written as DNA, the CDR3 is TGCGCCAGCAGCTTTGAGCTGCCTCCTGACGAGCAGTACTTC.

This chain links TRBV10-3 with TRBJ1-2, with 8 bases identical to TRBD1. The germline gives CDR1 ENHRY, CDR2 SYGVKD. The trim removed 2 bases at V and 1 base at J, leaving 3 bases unmatched. CDR3 length equals 15 residues. The CDR3 sequence: CAISEPTGDNYGYTF. In DNA form, the CDR3 reads TGTGCCATCAGTGAGCCGACAGGGGATAACTATGGCTACACCTTC.

For the CDR3, the DNA is TGTGCCAGCAGCCGGGGTGGGACTAGCGGGCCAGATACGCAGTATTTT. Protein: CASSRGGTSGPDTQYF. V is TRBV4-2 and J is TRBJ2-3, with 12 nucleotides matching TRBD2. This CDR3 is 16 amino acids long. Germline assignment: CDR1 LGHNA and CDR2 YNFKEQ. Trimming removed 4 bases from V and 4 bases from J; junction bases left unmatched: 6.

The chain has TRBV19 and TRBJ2-1; 8 positions match TRBD2. CDR3 length equals 13 residues. V lost 5 bases to trimming and J lost 8 bases; unmatched junction nucleotides: 5. Germline V gene data show CDR1 as LNHDA and CDR2 as SQIVND (reference sequence). CDR3 DNA: TGTGCCAGTAGTTTCGGACTAGCATATGAGCAGTTCTTC. Amino acids: CASSFGLAYEQFF.

This clonotype occurred many times. The gene calls are TRBV28 and TRBJ1-1; D is unclear. Germline V lookup: CDR1 MDHEN, CDR2 SYDVKM. This CDR3 contains 13 residues. Trimming left V 3 bases short and J 3 bases short, with 8 bases between. Here the CDR3 DNA reads TGTGCCAGCAGTTTTGGCGGATACACTGAAGCTTTCTTT. Translation gives CASSFGGYTEAFF. Variable domain in full (rest from reference TRBV28 and TRBJ1-1): DVKVTQSSRYLVKRTGEKVFLECVQDMDHENMFWYRQDPGLGLRLIYFSYDVKMKEKGDIPEGYSVSREKKERFSLILESASTNQTSMYLCASSFGGYTEAFFGQGTRLTVV.

This chain links TRBV9 with TRBJ1-3; D gene unclear. Germline-derived CDR1 and CDR2 are SGDLS and YYNGEE. Trimming left V 3 bases short and J 0 bases short, with 10 bases between. The CDR3 is 15 residues long. CDR3: CASSAYTNSGNTIYF. DNA of the CDR3: TGTGCCAGCAGCGCCTACACGAACTCTGGAAACACCATATATTTT.

This clonotype has ten or more counts. This chain uses TRBV7-3 with TRBJ2-1; TRBD1 matches 9 bases. CDR3 size: 15 residues. Germline trimming cut 5 bases from V and 9 bases from J; bases unmatched to any gene: 11. Per the germline V gene, CDR1 is SGHTA and CDR2 is FQGTGA. In DNA form, the CDR3 reads TGTGCCAGCAGCCCATTGACAGGGGGTGGAGGTGAGCAGTTCTTC. The encoded protein is CASSPLTGGGGEQFF.

This clonotype was observed at least ten times. The chain carries TRBV2 and TRBJ2-7; D assignment may be TRBD1 or TRBD2 (5 bases each). The V and J ends lost 4 bases and 0 bases respectively, with 16 bases between them. CDR1 and CDR2 from the germline V gene are SNHLY and FYNNEI. The CDR3 consists of 16 residues. The CDR3 DNA is TGTGCCAGCAGTGGGGACCGATTTTATAGCTCCTACGAGCAGTACTTC. It is translated as CASSGDRFYSSYEQYF.

This clonotype was detected a few times. The rearrangement uses TRBV11-2 and TRBJ2-1, with 14 bases matching TRBD2. Germline CDR1 reads SGHAT; CDR2 reads FQNNGV. V lost 5 bases to trimming and J lost 2 bases; unmatched junction nucleotides: 14. The CDR3 spans 20 residues. The CDR3 spells CASSRETSGGAGKTYNEQFF. In nucleotides, the CDR3 is TGTGCCAGCAGCCGGGAGACTAGCGGGGGGGCTGGGAAGACCTACAATGAGCAGTTCTTC. Together with reference TRBV11-2 and TRBJ2-1, the CDR3 gives the full variable domain: EAGVAQSPRYKIIEKRQSVAFWCNPISGHATLYWYQQILGQGPKLLIQFQNNGVVDDSQLPKDRFSAERLKGVDSTLKIQPAKLEDSAVYLCASSRETSGGAGKTYNEQFFGPGTRLTVL.

Ten or more counts support this clonotype. The J gene is TRBJ1-1, the V gene TRBV6-5; perhaps TRBD1 as D (5 bases). The V gene's germline CDR1 is MNHEY and CDR2 SVGAGI. The CDR3 runs 17 residues. The V and J ends lost 0 bases and 3 bases respectively, with 17 bases between them. The CDR3 nucleotides read TGTGCCAGCAGTTACTCCCCCGATTCGACGGGACACACTGAAGCTTTCTTT. Amino acid sequence: CASSYSPDSTGHTEAFF.

V and J are TRBV15 and TRBJ2-3; 10 bases line up with TRBD2. V was clipped by 5 bases and J by 3 bases; unmatched bases: 5. This CDR3 is built from 15 residues. Germline V gene lookup returns CDR1 LNHNV and CDR2 YYDKDF (reference sequence). CDR3 residues: CATSASGSGTDTQYF. CDR3 nucleotides: TGTGCCACCAGCGCTAGCGGGAGTGGAACAGATACGCAGTATTTT.

This clonotype was detected many times. V usage is TRBV29-1 and J usage is TRBJ1-3; 9 bases map to TRBD1. The J segment lost 0 bases and the V segment lost 6 bases, leaving 9 bases of the junction unmatched. CDR3 length: 16 residues. From germline, CDR1 is SQVTM and CDR2 ANQGSEA. The chain's CDR3 is CSVGSGTGSSGNTIYF. The CDR3 coding sequence is TGCAGCGTAGGATCCGGGACAGGGAGCTCTGGAAACACCATATATTTT.